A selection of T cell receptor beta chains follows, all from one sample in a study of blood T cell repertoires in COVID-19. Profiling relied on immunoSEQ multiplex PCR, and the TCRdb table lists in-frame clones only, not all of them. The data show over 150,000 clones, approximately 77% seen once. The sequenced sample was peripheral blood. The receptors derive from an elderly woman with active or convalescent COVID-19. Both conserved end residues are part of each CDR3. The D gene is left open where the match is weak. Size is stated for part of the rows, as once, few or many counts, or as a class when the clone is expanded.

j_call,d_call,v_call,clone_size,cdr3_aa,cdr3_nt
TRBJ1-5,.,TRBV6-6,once,CASSYSSTDNQPQHF,TGTGCCAGCAGTTACTCGTCGACAGACAATCAGCCCCAGCATTTT
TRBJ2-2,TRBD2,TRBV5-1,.,CASSAIIAGGSGELFF,TGCGCCAGCAGCGCCATTATAGCGGGAGGCTCCGGGGAGCTGTTTTTT
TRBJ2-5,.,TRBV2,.,CASSDWSSVETQYF,TGTGCCAGCAGTGATTGGTCCAGCGTGGAGACCCAGTACTTC
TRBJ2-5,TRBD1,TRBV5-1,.,CASSAADRGPETQYF,TGCGCCAGCAGCGCAGCTGACAGGGGGCCAGAGACCCAGTACTTC
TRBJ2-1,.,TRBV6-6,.,CASSLPGLGDEQFF,TGTGCCAGCAGTCTTCCAGGGCTAGGGGATGAGCAGTTCTTC
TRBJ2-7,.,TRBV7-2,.,CASSLSSTNPYEQYF,TGTGCCAGCAGCTTGTCATCTACTAATCCCTACGAGCAGTACTTC
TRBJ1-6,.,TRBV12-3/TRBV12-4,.,CASRRGALAPLHF,TGTGCCAGCAGGCGCGGGGCATTGGCACCCCTCCACTTT
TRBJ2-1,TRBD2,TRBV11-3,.,CASSTGLAGGNEQFF,TGTGCCAGCAGCACGGGACTAGCGGGAGGAAATGAGCAGTTCTTC
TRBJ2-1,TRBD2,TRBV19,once,CASSTGLAGEDEQFF,TGTGCCAGTAGTACGGGACTAGCGGGAGAGGATGAGCAGTTCTTC
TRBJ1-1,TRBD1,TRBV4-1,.,CASSHTGQGNTEAFF,TGCGCCAGCAGCCACACCGGACAGGGTAACACTGAAGCTTTCTTT
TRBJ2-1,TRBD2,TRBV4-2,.,CASSPAAGTSDSAEQFF,TGTGCCAGCAGCCCCGCGGCCGGGACTAGCGACAGTGCGGAGCAGTTCTTC
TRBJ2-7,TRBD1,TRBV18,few,CASSEGTGTGEQYF,TGTGCCAGCTCGGAAGGGACAGGGACGGGCGAGCAGTACTTC
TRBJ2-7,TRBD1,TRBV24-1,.,CATSDTDRGRFYEQYF,TGTGCCACCAGTGATACGGACAGGGGACGATTCTACGAGCAGTACTTC
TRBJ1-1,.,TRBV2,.,CASSDVGSTEAFF,TGTGCCAGCAGTGACGTGGGGAGCACTGAAGCTTTCTTT
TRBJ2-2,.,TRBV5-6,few,CASSPTGRRELFF,TGTGCCAGCAGCCCGACAGGGAGGCGGGAGCTGTTTTTT
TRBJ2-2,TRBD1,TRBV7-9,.,CASSRTDRGGFYTGELFF,TGTGCCAGCAGTCGGACGGACAGGGGAGGTTTTTACACCGGGGAGCTGTTTTTT
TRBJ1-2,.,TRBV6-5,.,CASSYGGGRYGYTF,TGTGCCAGCAGTTACGGGGGGGGGCGCTATGGCTACACCTTC
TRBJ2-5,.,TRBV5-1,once,CASSSPLETQYF,TGCGCCAGCAGCTCCCCCTTGGAGACCCAGTACTTC
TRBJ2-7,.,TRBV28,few,CASLEGHTRGEQYF,TGTGCCAGCTTAGAGGGCCATACCCGCGGCGAGCAGTACTTC
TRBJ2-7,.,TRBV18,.,CASSFLRTPSSYEQYF,TGTGCCAGCTCATTTCTTCGGACTCCGAGCTCCTACGAGCAGTACTTC
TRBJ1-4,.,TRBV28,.,CASSRPGVPDEKLFF,TGTGCCAGCAGCCGCCCAGGGGTACCTGATGAAAAACTGTTTTTT
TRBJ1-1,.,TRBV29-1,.,CSVEDPPLTALAFF,TGCAGCGTTGAAGACCCGCCCCTAACAGCTCTGGCTTTCTTT
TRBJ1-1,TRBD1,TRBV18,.,CASSPRTGLNTEAFF,TGTGCCAGCTCACCCCGGACAGGTTTGAACACTGAAGCTTTCTTT
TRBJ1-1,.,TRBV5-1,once,CASSRTGGNTEAFF,TGCGCCAGCAGCCGCACGGGAGGGAACACTGAAGCTTTCTTT
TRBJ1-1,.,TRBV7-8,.,CASSLPGGAEAFF,TGTGCCAGCAGCTTACCCGGGGGAGCTGAAGCTTTCTTT
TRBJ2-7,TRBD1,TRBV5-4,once,CASSFVGQSSYEQYF,TGTGCCAGCAGCTTTGTGGGACAGAGCTCCTACGAGCAGTACTTC
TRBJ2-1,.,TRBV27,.,CASSRSSYNEQFF,TGTGCCAGCAGCCGCAGCTCCTACAATGAGCAGTTCTTC
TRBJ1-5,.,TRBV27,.,CASRPGILSNQPQHF,TGTGCCAGCAGGCCAGGGATCCTTAGCAATCAGCCCCAGCATTTT
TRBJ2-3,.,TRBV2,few,CASKTGTFTDTQYF,TGTGCCAGCAAAACAGGGACGTTCACAGATACGCAGTATTTT
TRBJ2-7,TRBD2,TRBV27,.,CASSSPLAGVIEQYF,TGTGCCAGCAGTTCCCCGCTAGCGGGAGTGATCGAGCAGTACTTC
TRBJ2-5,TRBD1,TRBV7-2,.,CASSTGQVRQETQYF,TGTGCCAGCAGCACTGGACAGGTTAGACAAGAGACCCAGTACTTC
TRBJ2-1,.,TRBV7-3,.,CASSQTVTYNEQFF,TGTGCCAGCAGCCAGACAGTTACCTACAATGAGCAGTTCTTC
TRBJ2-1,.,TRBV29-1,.,CSVEPRDFHEQFF,TGCAGCGTTGAACCCAGGGACTTCCATGAGCAGTTCTTC
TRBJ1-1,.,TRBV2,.,CASEGQKNTEAFF,TGTGCCAGCGAAGGACAGAAGAACACTGAAGCTTTCTTT
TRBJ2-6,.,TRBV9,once,CASSAHSGANVLTF,TGTGCCAGCAGCGCCCATTCAGGGGCCAACGTCCTGACTTTC
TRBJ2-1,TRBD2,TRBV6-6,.,CASLTSGRANEQFF,TGTGCCAGCCTGACTAGCGGGAGGGCTAATGAGCAGTTCTTC
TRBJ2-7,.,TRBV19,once,CASSIARAPSYEQYF,TGTGCCAGTAGCATCGCCAGGGCCCCCTCCTACGAGCAGTACTTC
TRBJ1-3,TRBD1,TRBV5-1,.,CASSLLGGRTGSFSGNTIYF,TGCGCCAGCAGCCTGCTTGGTGGTAGGACAGGGTCCTTCTCTGGAAACACCATATATTTT
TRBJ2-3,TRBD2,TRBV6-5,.,CASSYRGEGTDTQYF,TGTGCCAGCAGTTACCGGGGGGAGGGCACAGATACGCAGTATTTT
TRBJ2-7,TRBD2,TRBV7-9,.,CASSLAGRAYEQYF,TGTGCCAGCAGCTTAGCCGGGAGGGCCTACGAGCAGTACTTC
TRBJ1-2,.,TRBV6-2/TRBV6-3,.,CASSYYGALGYGYTF,TGTGCCAGCAGTTACTATGGGGCCCTCGGCTATGGCTACACCTTC
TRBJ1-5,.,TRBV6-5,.,CASSYAANQPQHF,TGTGCCAGCAGTTACGCGGCGAATCAGCCCCAGCATTTT
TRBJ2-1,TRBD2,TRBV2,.,CASTGTSGGVNEQFF,TGTGCCAGCACCGGGACTAGCGGTGGGGTGAATGAGCAGTTCTTC
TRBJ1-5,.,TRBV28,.,CASGLYQPQHF,TGTGCCAGCGGGCTATATCAGCCCCAGCATTTT
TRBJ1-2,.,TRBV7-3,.,CASSLTTQGTYTF,TGTGCCAGCAGCTTAACGACCCAGGGGACCTACACCTTC